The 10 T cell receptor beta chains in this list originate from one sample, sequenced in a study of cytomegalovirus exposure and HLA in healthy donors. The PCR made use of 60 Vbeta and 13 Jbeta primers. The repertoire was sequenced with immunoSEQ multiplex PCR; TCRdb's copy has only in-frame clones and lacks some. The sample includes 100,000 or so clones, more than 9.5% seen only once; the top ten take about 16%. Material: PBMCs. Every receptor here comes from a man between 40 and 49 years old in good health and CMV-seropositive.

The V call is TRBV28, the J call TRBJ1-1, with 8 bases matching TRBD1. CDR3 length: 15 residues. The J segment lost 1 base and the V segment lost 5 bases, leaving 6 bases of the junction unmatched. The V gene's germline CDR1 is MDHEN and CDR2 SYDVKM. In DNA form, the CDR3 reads TGTGCCAGCAGTACAGGGGGGATTCAGAACACTGAAGCTTTCTTT. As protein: CASSTGGIQNTEAFF.

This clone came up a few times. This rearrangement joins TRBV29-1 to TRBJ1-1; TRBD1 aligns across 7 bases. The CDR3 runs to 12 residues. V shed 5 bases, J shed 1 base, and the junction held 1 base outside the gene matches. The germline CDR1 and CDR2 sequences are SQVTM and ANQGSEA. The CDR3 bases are TGCAGCGTTCACAGGGGGAACACTGAAGCTTTCTTT. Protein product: CSVHRGNTEAFF.

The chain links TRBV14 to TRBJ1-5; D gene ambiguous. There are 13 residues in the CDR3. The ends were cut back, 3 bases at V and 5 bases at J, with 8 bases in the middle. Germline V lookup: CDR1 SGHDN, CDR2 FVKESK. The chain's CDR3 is CASSQGRDQPQHF. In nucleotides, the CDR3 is TGTGCCAGCAGCCAGGGTCGGGATCAGCCCCAGCATTTT. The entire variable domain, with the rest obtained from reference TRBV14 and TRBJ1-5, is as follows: EAGVTQFPSHSVIEKGQTVTLRCDPISGHDNLYWYRRVMGKEIKFLLHFVKESKQDESGMPNNRFLAERTGGTYSTLKVQPAELEDSGVYFCASSQGRDQPQHFGDGTRLSIL.

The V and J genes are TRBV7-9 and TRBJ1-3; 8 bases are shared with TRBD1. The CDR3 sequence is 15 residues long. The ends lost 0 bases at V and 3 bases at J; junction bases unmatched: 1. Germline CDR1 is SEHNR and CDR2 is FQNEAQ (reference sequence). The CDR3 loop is CASSLAGQVGNTIYF. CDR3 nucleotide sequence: TGTGCCAGCAGCTTAGCGGGACAGGTTGGAAACACCATATATTTT.

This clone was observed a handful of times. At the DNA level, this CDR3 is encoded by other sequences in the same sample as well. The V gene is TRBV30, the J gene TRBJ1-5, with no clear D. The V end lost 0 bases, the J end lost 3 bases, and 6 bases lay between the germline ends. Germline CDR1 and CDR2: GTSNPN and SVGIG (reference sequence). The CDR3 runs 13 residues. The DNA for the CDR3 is TGTGCCTGGAGTGTACGCGACAATCAGCCCCAGCATTTT. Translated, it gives CAWSVRDNQPQHF.

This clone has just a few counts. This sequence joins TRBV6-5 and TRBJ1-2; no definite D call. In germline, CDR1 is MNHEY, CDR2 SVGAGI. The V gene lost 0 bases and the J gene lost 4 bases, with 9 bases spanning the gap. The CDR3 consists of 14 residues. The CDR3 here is CASSYSSTVYGYTF. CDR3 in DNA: TGTGCCAGCAGTTACTCGAGCACAGTCTATGGCTACACCTTC.

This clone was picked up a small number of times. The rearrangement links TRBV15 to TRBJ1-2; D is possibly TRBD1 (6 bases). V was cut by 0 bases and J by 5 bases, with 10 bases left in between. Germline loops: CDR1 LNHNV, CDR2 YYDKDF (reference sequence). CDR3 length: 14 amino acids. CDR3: CATSRERQVYGYTF. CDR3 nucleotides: TGTGCCACCAGCAGAGAACGACAGGTTTATGGCTACACCTTC.

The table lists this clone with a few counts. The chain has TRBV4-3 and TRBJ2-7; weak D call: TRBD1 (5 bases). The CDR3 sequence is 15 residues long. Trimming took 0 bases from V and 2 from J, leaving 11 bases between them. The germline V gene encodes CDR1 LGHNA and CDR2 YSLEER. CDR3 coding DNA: TGCGCCAGCAGCCAAGATGGACAACCTACCTACGAGCAGTACTTC. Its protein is CASSQDGQPTYEQYF.

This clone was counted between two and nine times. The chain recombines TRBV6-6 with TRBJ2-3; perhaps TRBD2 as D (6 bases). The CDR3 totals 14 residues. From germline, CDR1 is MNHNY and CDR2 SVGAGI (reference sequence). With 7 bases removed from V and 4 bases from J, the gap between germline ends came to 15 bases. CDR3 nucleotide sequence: TGTGCCAGCAAAGGTGCGGGGATCGCAGATACGCAGTATTTT. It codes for CASKGAGIADTQYF.

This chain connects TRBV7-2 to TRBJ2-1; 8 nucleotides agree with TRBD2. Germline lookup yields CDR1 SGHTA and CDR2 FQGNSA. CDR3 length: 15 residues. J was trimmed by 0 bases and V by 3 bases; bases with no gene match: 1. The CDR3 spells CASSFSGASYNEQFF. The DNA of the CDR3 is TGTGCCAGCAGCTTTAGCGGGGCCTCCTACAATGAGCAGTTCTTC.